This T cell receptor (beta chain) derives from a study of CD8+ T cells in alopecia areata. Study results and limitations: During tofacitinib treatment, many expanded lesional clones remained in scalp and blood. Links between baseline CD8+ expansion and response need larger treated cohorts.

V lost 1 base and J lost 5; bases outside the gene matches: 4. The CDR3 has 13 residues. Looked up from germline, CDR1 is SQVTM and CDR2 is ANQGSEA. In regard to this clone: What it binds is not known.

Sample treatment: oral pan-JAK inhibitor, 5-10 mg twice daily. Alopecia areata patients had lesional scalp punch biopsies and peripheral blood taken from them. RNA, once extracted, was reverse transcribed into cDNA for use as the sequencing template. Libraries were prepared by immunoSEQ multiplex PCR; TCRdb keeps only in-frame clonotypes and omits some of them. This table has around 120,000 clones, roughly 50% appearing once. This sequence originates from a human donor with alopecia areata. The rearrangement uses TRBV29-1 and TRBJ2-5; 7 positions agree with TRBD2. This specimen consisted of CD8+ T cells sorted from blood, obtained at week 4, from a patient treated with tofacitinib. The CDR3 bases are TGCAGCGTTGAAGCGGAGGGAGGGGAGACCCAGTACTTC. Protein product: CSVEAEGGETQYF.